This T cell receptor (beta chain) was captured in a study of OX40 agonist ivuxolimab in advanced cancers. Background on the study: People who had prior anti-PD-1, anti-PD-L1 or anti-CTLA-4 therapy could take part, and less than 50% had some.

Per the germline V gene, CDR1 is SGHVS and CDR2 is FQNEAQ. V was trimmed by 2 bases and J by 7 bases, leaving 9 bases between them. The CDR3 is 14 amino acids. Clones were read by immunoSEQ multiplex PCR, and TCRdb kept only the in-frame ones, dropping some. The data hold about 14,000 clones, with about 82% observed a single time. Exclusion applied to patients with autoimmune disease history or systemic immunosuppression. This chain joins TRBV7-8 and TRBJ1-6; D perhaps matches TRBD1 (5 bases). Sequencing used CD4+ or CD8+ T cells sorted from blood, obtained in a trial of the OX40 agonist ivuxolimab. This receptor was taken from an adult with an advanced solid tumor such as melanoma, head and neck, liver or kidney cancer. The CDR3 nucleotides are TGTGCCAGCAGCTTATCGGCAGGGAATTCACCCCTCCACTTT. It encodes CASSLSAGNSPLHF. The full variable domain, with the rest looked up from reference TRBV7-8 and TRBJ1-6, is GAGVSQSPRYKVAKRGQDVALRCDPISGHVSLFWYQQALGQGPEFLTYFQNEAQLDKSGLPSDRFFAERPEGSVSTLKIQRTQQEDSAVYLCASSLSAGNSPLHFGNGTRLTVT.